Each of the 18 T cell receptor beta chains below was sequenced from the same sample in a study of technical replicates of blood from several donors. Assay used: immunoSEQ multiplex PCR; TCRdb lists only in-frame clones, some missing. The sample has 60,000 to 90,000 clones, 95% to 97% seen once. Sample: T cells isolated from PBMCs. The receptors here all came from a human donor in good health.

The CDR3, as DNA: TGTGCCAGCAGTTTAGGTGTGGGGGGCACTGAAGCTTTCTTT. Its protein product is CASSLGVGGTEAFF. The chain is built from TRBV27 and TRBJ1-1, with a weak D call TRBD1 (5 bases). The CDR3 is 14 amino acids. The germline V and J ends were trimmed by 2 bases and 4 bases, with 11 bases remaining between them. The germline V gene encodes CDR1 MNHEY and CDR2 SMNVEV (reference sequence).

As for this clone: A junction end diverges from the germline sequence, so it may reflect a read error. The V call is TRBV27, the J call TRBJ2-1; 13 nucleotides line up with TRBD2. Germline loops: CDR1 MNHEY, CDR2 SMNVEV (reference sequence). The CDR3 sequence is 15 residues long. CDR3 sequence: CASSGTSGAYNEQFF. CDR3 nucleotide sequence: TGTGCCAGCAGTGGGACTAGCGGGGCCTATAATGAGCAGTTCTTC.

The sample holds one count of this clone. The chain uses TRBV29-1 and TRBJ2-6; possibly TRBD1 for D (6 bases). V was clipped by 1 base and J by 1 base, with 26 bases between them. CDR1 and CDR2 from the germline V gene are SQVTM and ANQGSEA. The CDR3 contains 21 residues. DNA of the CDR3: TGCAGCGTTGAAGGGGGGCAGGGGCTTGGGCTCGGGGAATCTGGGGCCAACGTCCTGACTTTC. Translating gives CSVEGGQGLGLGESGANVLTF.

This chain uses TRBV27 with TRBJ2-2; unclear D gene. The V gene lost 6 bases and the J gene lost 0 bases, with 14 bases spanning the gap. The CDR3 has 16 amino acids. Germline V gives CDR1 MNHEY, CDR2 SMNVEV (reference sequence). CDR3 sequence reads: CASSSSRGSNTGELFF. The CDR3 nucleotides read TGTGCCAGCAGCTCCTCCCGCGGCTCGAACACCGGGGAGCTGTTTTTT.

The genes are TRBV7-8 and TRBJ2-7; D remains ambiguous. The germline V gene has CDR1 SGHVS and CDR2 FQNEAQ. V was trimmed by 2 bases and J by 3 bases, leaving 5 bases between them. This CDR3 is 12 amino acids long. The CDR3: CASSLPGYEQYF. DNA of the CDR3: TGTGCCAGCAGCTTACCCGGCTACGAGCAGTACTTC.

The V call is TRBV5-6, the J call TRBJ2-7, with D perhaps matching TRBD1 (6 bases). CDR3 length: 13 residues. CDR1 and CDR2 (germline): SGHDT, YYEEEE. The ends were cut back, 1 base at V and 3 bases at J, with 8 bases in the middle. CDR3 amino acids: CASSLTGIYEQYF. The CDR3 nucleotides are TGTGCCAGCAGCTTGACAGGGATCTACGAGCAGTACTTC.

The gene calls are TRBV7-9 and TRBJ1-1; TRBD1 is a possible D gene (5 bases). Germline-derived CDR1 and CDR2 are SEHNR and FQNEAQ (reference sequence). The CDR3 is 15 amino acids. Trimming took off 1 base at V and 6 bases at J, with 15 bases between the two ends. In nucleotides, the CDR3 is TGTGCCAGCAGCTTAGGGCAGGGCCTGAAGTCTGAAGCTTTCTTT. Translating gives CASSLGQGLKSEAFF.

The chain has TRBV7-9 and TRBJ1-1, with a possible D match to TRBD1 (5 bases). Deletions cut 5 bases from V and 7 bases from J, with 14 bases between. The CDR3 runs 13 residues. Germline loops: CDR1 SEHNR, CDR2 FQNEAQ (reference sequence). Written as DNA, the CDR3 is TGTGCCAGCAGCAGGGGCCTTACGGGTGAAGCTTTCTTT. This gives the protein CASSRGLTGEAFF.

The chain joins TRBV6-1 to TRBJ1-3, with 7 bases aligning to TRBD1. Germline trimming cut 6 bases from V and 4 bases from J; bases unmatched to any gene: 6. Germline CDR1 MNHNS, CDR2 SASEGT. The CDR3 is 14 amino acids. In DNA, the CDR3 is TGTGCCAGCAGCAATAGGGGGCCGGGAAACACCATATATTTT. Translation: CASSNRGPGNTIYF.

This chain links TRBV2 with TRBJ2-5; 8 bases agree with TRBD2. The CDR3 is made up of 16 amino acids. The ends lost 6 bases at V and 0 bases at J; junction bases unmatched: 9. The germline V gene has CDR1 SNHLY and CDR2 FYNNEI. CDR3: CASRLAATQYQETQYF. Here the CDR3 DNA reads TGTGCCAGCAGACTAGCGGCAACCCAGTACCAAGAGACCCAGTACTTC.

The chain has TRBV7-6 and TRBJ1-2; D call uncertain. Germline CDR1 SGHVS, CDR2 FNYEAQ. CDR3 size: 13 residues. V dropped 6 bases and J dropped 4 bases, with 12 bases sitting between them. CDR3 coding DNA: TGTGCCAGCAGTCAAGAGGAGGGCTATGGCTACACCTTC. Translating it yields CASSQEEGYGYTF.

The genes are TRBV7-9 and TRBJ2-1, with D perhaps matching TRBD2 (5 bases). The CDR3 has 14 residues. Between the trimmed V and J ends, which lost 1 base and 5 bases, there was a span of 9 bases. CDR1 SEHNR and CDR2 FQNEAQ come from the germline V gene (reference sequence). CDR3 coding DNA: TGTGCCAGCAGCTTAGGGTGGCGGGACAATGAGCAGTTCTTC. It specifies CASSLGWRDNEQFF.

The chain links TRBV11-2 to TRBJ2-7; 7 nucleotides align to TRBD1. Germline CDR1 and CDR2: SGHAT and FQNNGV. The CDR3 spans 13 residues. With 4 bases clipped from V and 6 bases from J, the junction kept 6 bases outside the gene matches. The CDR3 coding sequence is TGTGCCAGCAGCTCCCGGACAGGTTTCGAGCAGTACTTC. Its protein is CASSSRTGFEQYF. Complete variable domain (other parts from reference TRBV11-2 and TRBJ2-7): EAGVAQSPRYKIIEKRQSVAFWCNPISGHATLYWYQQILGQGPKLLIQFQNNGVVDDSQLPKDRFSAERLKGVDSTLKIQPAKLEDSAVYLCASSSRTGFEQYFGPGTRLTVT.

This chain connects TRBV5-1 to TRBJ2-7; 8 bases map to TRBD1. The CDR3 totals 16 residues. The germline gives CDR1 SGHRS, CDR2 YFSETQ. Losses at the gene ends were 4 bases for V and 1 base for J; bases not matched to a gene: 10. The chain's CDR3 is CASSPSRTGPSYEQYF. DNA of the CDR3: TGCGCCAGCAGCCCCTCCCGGACAGGGCCGTCCTACGAGCAGTACTTC.

The chain joins TRBV4-1 to TRBJ2-2; 10 nucleotides line up with TRBD1. Losses at the gene ends were 3 bases for V and 6 bases for J; bases not matched to a gene: 13. The germline V gene encodes CDR1 MGHRA and CDR2 YSYEKL. The CDR3 runs 18 residues. The CDR3 protein is CASSQMSGQGSSAGELFF. The DNA of the CDR3 is TGCGCCAGCAGCCAGATGTCGGGACAGGGGTCCTCCGCCGGGGAGCTGTTTTTT.

The chain links TRBV27 to TRBJ1-5, with unresolved D. The CDR3 loop spans 13 amino acids. The germline V and J ends were trimmed by 4 bases and 3 bases, with 7 bases remaining between them. Germline values: CDR1 MNHEY, CDR2 SMNVEV (reference sequence). CDR3 sequence reads: CASSSYYNQPQHF. CDR3 coding DNA: TGTGCCAGCAGTTCCTACTACAATCAGCCCCAGCATTTT.

The CDR3 nucleotides are TGTGCCAGCAGTTTAAAGCGAGACAGGCCCTCCTACGAGCAGTACTTC. Translated, it gives CASSLKRDRPSYEQYF. This chain connects TRBV28 to TRBJ2-7; possibly TRBD1 for D (6 bases). The CDR3 runs to 16 residues. CDR1 and CDR2 from the germline V gene are MDHEN and SYDVKM. The V end lost 2 bases, the J end lost 0 bases, and 14 bases lay between the germline ends.

The rearrangement links TRBV6-6 to TRBJ1-5, with TRBD1 as a possible D gene (5 bases). Germline V gives CDR1 MNHNY, CDR2 SVGAGI (reference sequence). The CDR3 has 15 residues. V lost 2 bases and J lost 7, with 15 bases in between. The chain's CDR3 is CASSYGQGRHQPQHF. DNA of the CDR3: TGTGCCAGCAGTTACGGGCAGGGTAGGCACCAGCCCCAGCATTTT.